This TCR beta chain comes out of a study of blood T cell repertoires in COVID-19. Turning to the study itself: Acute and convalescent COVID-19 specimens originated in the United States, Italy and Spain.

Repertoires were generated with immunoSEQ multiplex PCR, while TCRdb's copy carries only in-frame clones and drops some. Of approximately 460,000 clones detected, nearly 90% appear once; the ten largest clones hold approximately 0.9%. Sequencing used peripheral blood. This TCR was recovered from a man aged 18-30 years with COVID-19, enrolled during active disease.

The CDR3 DNA follows: TGTGCCAGCAGCTCGGACAGTTGGTACCAAGAGACCCAGTACTTC. It codes for CASSSDSWYQETQYF. V is TRBV5-4 and J is TRBJ2-5; weak D call: TRBD1 (6 bases). V lost 3 bases and J 0 bases, leaving 12 bases between the germline ends. Germline V gene sequence: CDR1 SGHNT, CDR2 YYREEE (reference sequence). The CDR3 is 15 residues long. Filled out from reference TRBV5-4 and TRBJ2-5, the complete variable domain reads ETGVTQSPTHLIKTRGQQVTLRCSSQSGHNTVSWYQQALGQGPQFIFQYYREEENGRGNFPPRFSGLQFPNYSSELNVNALELDDSALYLCASSSDSWYQETQYFGPGTRLLVL.